This T cell receptor beta chain was found in a study of identical twins. Study-level findings and limits: Low generation probability was overrepresented in out-of-frame alpha sequences shared by twins. In drawing conclusions, the study used cross-sectional statistical analysis and did not follow the same donors. Beta out-of-frame twin sharing showed a weaker excess.

The germline gives CDR1 SGHTA, CDR2 FQGNSA. After removal of 6 bases from V and 5 bases from J, the junction contained 5 bases not matched to a gene. The CDR3 runs to 14 residues. A universal primer site arose from template switching, and cDNA bore unique molecular identifiers. TCRdb re-called the 5' RACE reads through MiXCR, storing one row per CDR3 protein. The sample contains 450,000 or so distinct CDR3 sequences, more than 13% of which appear only once. About this clonotype itself: Antigen: not known.

The sample also formed part of further work on yellow fever vaccine responses in identical twins.

The chain couples TRBV7-2 to TRBJ2-3; 10 nucleotides line up with TRBD2. Sequences were obtained from CD4+ T cells sorted from blood. The TCR comes from a woman aged 18-29 years in good health. The CDR3 bases are TGTGCCAGCAGTCGAGCGGGAGGGTTAGATACGCAGTATTTT. It translates to CASSRAGGLDTQYF. The full variable domain, rest sourced from reference TRBV7-2 and TRBJ2-3, is GAGVSQSPSNKVTEKGKDVELRCDPISGHTALYWYRQSLGQGLEFLIYFQGNSAPDKSGLPSDRFSAERTGGSVSTLTIQRTQQEDSAVYLCASSRAGGLDTQYFGPGTRLTVL.